This TCR beta chain was recovered during a study of T cell repertoires in cytomegalovirus infection. Study overall: Public TCR beta signatures indicated both CMV infection and matching HLA type.

TCRdb re-analysed the reads in MiXCR, keeping a single row per CDR3 protein. Here the sample spans 310,000 or so distinct CDR3 sequences, around 25% being singletons. This clonotype was seen only a few times. Its antigen remains unknown. Germline CDR1 is KGHSH and CDR2 is LQKENI. V was pared by 2 bases and J by 7 bases, with 3 bases of the junction left unmatched. This CDR3 has 14 amino acids. Whole-study findings and limits: CMV carriers with the relevant HLA were identified by cumulative public TCR beta family frequency.

Sequencing was carried out using PBMCs. V gene TRBV18 combines with J gene TRBJ2-1; 9 bases match TRBD1. This receptor was identified in a human donor in good health (CMV status not recorded). Some clones in this sample may be carry-over from other donors' samples. The CDR3 DNA reads as TGTGCCAGCTCACCAGGGACAGGGAGTAATGAGCAGTTCTTC. Its protein product is CASSPGTGSNEQFF.